A single sample is the source of the 24 T cell receptor beta chains below, sequenced in a study of T cells in Graves' hyperthyroidism and ophthalmopathy. Amplification of TCR beta CDR3 regions was performed using RNA transcripts as template. First-round RT-PCR of the TCR CDR3 relied on the HTBI primer set. TCRdb called the multiplex PCR reads again in MiXCR, with one record for every CDR3 protein. The table records about 250,000 distinct CDR3 sequences, around 22% of them present only once. The sample taken for sequencing was blood. These receptors came from a man aged 30 to 39 with Graves' ophthalmopathy.

This rearrangement joins TRBV24-1 to TRBJ2-1, with 11 bases fitting TRBD2. The V segment lost 4 bases and the J segment 5 bases; nucleotides outside the gene matches: 12. The CDR3 is 18 residues long. Germline values: CDR1 KGHDR, CDR2 SFDVKD. CDR3 sequence: CATSEKLAGGRQNNEQFF. In nucleotides, the CDR3 is TGTGCCACCAGTGAAAAGCTAGCGGGAGGCCGACAAAACAATGAGCAGTTCTTC.

This clonotype was observed a handful of times. The chain joins TRBV29-1 to TRBJ2-1; a possible D gene is TRBD2 (5 bases). V was cut by 6 bases and J by 9 bases, with 9 bases left in between. This CDR3 has 10 residues. Germline CDR1 reads SQVTM; CDR2 reads ANQGSEA. The CDR3 loop reads CSVRRSEQFF. As DNA, the CDR3 is TGCAGCGTCCGGAGGAGTGAGCAGTTCTTC.

Many counts were recorded for this clonotype. The J gene is TRBJ1-4, the V gene TRBV12-3 or TRBV12-4, with D tentatively TRBD1 (5 bases). CDR3 length equals 15 residues. V dropped 4 bases and J dropped 0 bases, with 9 bases sitting between them. Written as DNA, the CDR3 is TGTGCCAGCAGTTCTCGGGGGGCAACTAATGAAAAACTGTTTTTT. It specifies CASSSRGATNEKLFF.

This clonotype was detected a few times. The V and J genes are TRBV10-3 and TRBJ1-6; D remains ambiguous. Germline V gives CDR1 ENHRY, CDR2 SYGVKD. The CDR3 is 13 amino acids. Trimming removed 7 bases at V and 5 bases at J, with 9 bases between. The CDR3 nucleotides are TGTGCCATCACCCAGGACCATAATTCACCCCTCCACTTT. It encodes CAITQDHNSPLHF.

This clonotype was observed at least ten times. The chain links TRBV7-2 to TRBJ2-5, with 7 bases lining up with TRBD2. The CDR3 is 14 amino acids. Germline V gives CDR1 SGHTA, CDR2 FQGNSA. V trimming: 1 base; J trimming: 5 bases; junction bases outside the gene matches: 4. The DNA for the CDR3 is TGTGCCAGCAGCTTAGATCCCGGGAGGGAGACCCAGTACTTC. Translating it yields CASSLDPGRETQYF.

A note on this clonotype: It may be a read error: a sequence one base away is much more abundant. The CDR3 DNA is TGTGCCAGCAACCGGGACGGGGTTAGAAATGAGCAGTTCTTC. Protein product: CASNRDGVRNEQFF. The chain carries TRBV28 and TRBJ2-1; the D call may be TRBD1 or TRBD2 (5 bases each). Trimming removed 7 bases at V and 7 bases at J, with 17 bases between. Germline CDR1 MDHEN, CDR2 SYDVKM. CDR3 length: 14 amino acids.

This clonotype was counted between two and nine times. The gene calls are TRBV13 and TRBJ1-1; D gene unclear. Trimming removed 0 bases at V and 1 base at J, with 15 bases between. Germline CDR1 is PRHDT and CDR2 is FYEKMQ (reference sequence). CDR3 length: 17 residues. The CDR3 here is CASSLGLDTGGNTEAFF. In DNA form, the CDR3 reads TGTGCCAGCAGCTTAGGCCTAGACACCGGAGGGAACACTGAAGCTTTCTTT.

This clonotype has a handful of counts. V and J are TRBV6-1 and TRBJ1-6; the match to TRBD1 covers 8 bases. Trimming at V came to 7 bases and at J to 7 bases, leaving 9 bases not matched to a gene. The CDR3 extends over 15 amino acids. Germline V gene sequence: CDR1 MNHNS, CDR2 SASEGT. CDR3 region: CASKIDRGGNSPLHF. DNA for the CDR3: TGTGCCAGCAAAATCGACAGGGGTGGAAATTCACCCCTCCACTTT.

This clonotype turned up a few times. The chain employs TRBV5-1 and TRBJ2-2; D is unclear. Germline assignment: CDR1 SGHRS and CDR2 YFSETQ. V lost 1 base and J lost 0, with 10 bases in between. The CDR3 has 16 residues. The CDR3 loop is CASSLLVGANTGELFF. DNA for the CDR3: TGCGCCAGCAGCTTGCTGGTCGGCGCGAACACCGGGGAGCTGTTTTTT.

The chain has TRBV19 and TRBJ1-1; D may be TRBD1 (5 bases). Trimming took off 2 bases at V and 4 bases at J, with 8 bases between the two ends. The CDR3 is 13 residues long. Germline CDR1 reads LNHDA; CDR2 reads SQIVND (reference sequence). The CDR3 spells CASSIQGITEAFF. The CDR3 DNA reads as TGTGCCAGTAGTATACAGGGTATCACTGAAGCTTTCTTT.

The sample holds many counts of this clonotype. The rearrangement uses TRBV5-1 and TRBJ2-1; D ambiguous. CDR1 is SGHRS and CDR2 is YFSETQ in the germline V gene. V lost 3 bases, J lost 4 bases, and 14 bases lay in between. CDR3 size: 15 residues. CDR3 bases: TGCGCCAGCAGCTCCCGCCCGCGTACATACAATGAGCAGTTCTTC. This sequence encodes CASSSRPRTYNEQFF.

This clonotype was recorded at least ten times. The chain links TRBV12-3 or TRBV12-4 to TRBJ2-4, with 9 bases matching TRBD1. Germline trimming cut 4 bases from V and 6 bases from J; bases unmatched to any gene: 4. CDR3 length: 14 amino acids. CDR3 nucleotide sequence: TGTGCCAGCAGTTCCGGACAGGGGATAAACATTCAGTACTTC. It yields the protein CASSSGQGINIQYF.

This chain connects TRBV6-5 to TRBJ2-1, with D uncertain. With 2 bases removed from V and 12 bases from J, the gap between germline ends came to 8 bases. CDR3 length: 11 amino acids. The V gene's germline CDR1 is MNHEY and CDR2 SVGAGI. CDR3 bases: TGTGCCAGCAGTTACCTAGATATGCAGTTCTTC. This codes for CASSYLDMQFF.

A few counts support this clonotype. V is TRBV4-1 and J is TRBJ1-1; D is undetermined. The CDR3 length is 15 residues. The germline gives CDR1 MGHRA, CDR2 YSYEKL. With 1 base removed from V and 0 bases from J, the gap between germline ends came to 9 bases. The CDR3 bases are TGCGCCAGCAGCCAAGGGGAACTCATGAACACTGAAGCTTTCTTT. The encoded protein is CASSQGELMNTEAFF.

This sequence joins TRBV20-1 and TRBJ1-4, with 8 bases fitting TRBD1. CDR3 length: 15 residues. Per the germline V gene, CDR1 is DFQATT and CDR2 is SNEGSKA (reference sequence). V was clipped by 3 bases and J by 8 bases; unmatched bases: 11. CDR3 sequence (DNA): TGCAGTGCTAGTGCCACGGCAGGGGGCCCCGAAAAACTGTTTTTT. Translating it yields CSASATAGGPEKLFF.

This clonotype appeared many times. The chain recombines TRBV28 with TRBJ2-3; D unclear. The V end was cut by 5 bases, the J end by 3 bases, with 9 bases between. Germline V gives CDR1 MDHEN, CDR2 SYDVKM. The CDR3 extends over 13 amino acids. CDR3 in amino acids: CASSKPPTDTQYF. Written as DNA, the CDR3 is TGTGCCAGCAGTAAGCCTCCTACAGATACGCAGTATTTT.

In this sample, this clonotype turned up a few times. CDR3 residues: CASSITGVVYEQYF. DNA of the CDR3: TGTGCCAGTAGTATTACAGGGGTTGTTTACGAGCAGTACTTC. V and J are TRBV19 and TRBJ2-7; 7 bases map to TRBD1. The CDR3 covers 14 residues. V was pared by 3 bases and J by 4 bases, with 6 bases of the junction left unmatched. The V gene's germline CDR1 is LNHDA and CDR2 SQIVND (reference sequence).

This chain uses TRBV29-1 with TRBJ2-6, with D uncertain. Germline V gene data show CDR1 as SQVTM and CDR2 as ANQGSEA. The CDR3 covers 14 residues. Trimming took off 0 bases at V and 0 bases at J, with 3 bases between the two ends. As DNA, the CDR3 is TGCAGCGTTGAAGACATCTCTGGGGCCAACGTCCTGACTTTC. Translated: CSVEDISGANVLTF. Full variable domain (rest looked up from reference TRBV29-1 and TRBJ2-6): SAVISQKPSRDICQRGTSLTIQCQVDSQVTMMFWYRQQPGQSLTLIATANQGSEATYESGFVIDKFPISRPNLTFSTLTVSNMSPEDSSIYLCSVEDISGANVLTFGAGSRLTVL.

The chain is built from TRBV11-2 and TRBJ1-2; 7 bases agree with TRBD1. Germline lookup yields CDR1 SGHAT and CDR2 FQNNGV. Trimming at V came to 11 bases and at J to 6 bases, leaving 6 bases not matched to a gene. The CDR3 totals 11 residues. The CDR3 DNA reads as TGTGCCGTAACAGGGGTCGATGGCTACACCTTC. Translated: CAVTGVDGYTF.

This clonotype has only one observation. CDR3 in DNA: TGTGCCAGCAGCTCCCACAGGGGAACCTACAATGAGCAGTTCTTC. Its protein product is CASSSHRGTYNEQFF. The chain uses TRBV9 and TRBJ2-1; TRBD1 matches at 7 bases. CDR3 length equals 15 residues. V was clipped by 4 bases and J by 2 bases; unmatched bases: 6. From germline, CDR1 is SGDLS and CDR2 YYNGEE.

The gene calls are TRBV5-1 and TRBJ1-2, with TRBD1 matching over 7 bases. The germline V gene encodes CDR1 SGHRS and CDR2 YFSETQ. The junction had 14 bases not matched to a gene; V was cut back by 4 bases and J by 8 bases. There are 15 residues in the CDR3. DNA of the CDR3: TGCGCCAGCAGCCCCTTCCGGGACAGCCTCGGGGGCTACACCTTC. Its protein is CASSPFRDSLGGYTF.

This clonotype has at least ten counts. The J gene is TRBJ2-5, the V gene TRBV20-1; a possible D gene is TRBD2 (6 bases). Germline-derived CDR1 and CDR2 are DFQATT and SNEGSKA (reference sequence). V was pared by 6 bases and J by 0 bases, with 11 bases between. This CDR3 spans 13 amino acids. The CDR3 loop is CSAVGSYQETQYF. Here the CDR3 DNA reads TGCAGTGCCGTCGGGAGTTACCAAGAGACCCAGTACTTC.

This clonotype has just a few counts. This chain links TRBV5-1 with TRBJ2-7; 7 bases line up with TRBD2. The germline gives CDR1 SGHRS, CDR2 YFSETQ. J gave up 3 bases and V 5 bases, and 8 bases lay outside the gene matches. The CDR3 contains 14 residues. The CDR3 coding sequence is TGCGCCAGCAGACTAACTAGCGAGGGCTACGAGCAGTACTTC. The encoded protein is CASRLTSEGYEQYF.

This clonotype has just a few counts. The V call is TRBV27, the J call TRBJ2-1; D possibly corresponds to TRBD2 (6 bases). Trimming cost V 0 bases and J 0 bases, with 9 bases left between them. CDR1 and CDR2 from the germline V gene are MNHEY and SMNVEV (reference sequence). The CDR3 totals 16 residues. The CDR3 spells CASSLSTSLSYNEQFF. CDR3 nucleotide sequence: TGTGCCAGCAGTTTATCAACTAGCCTCTCCTACAATGAGCAGTTCTTC.